This passage covers 15 T cell receptor beta chains from one sample sequenced in a study of T cells in Graves' hyperthyroidism and ophthalmopathy. Amplified regions were TCR beta CDR3 sequences from RNA transcripts. The HTBI primer set was used in a first-round RT-PCR of the TCR CDR3. TCRdb reprocessed the multiplex PCR reads with MiXCR, giving one entry per CDR3 protein. This sample has approximately 740,000 distinct CDR3 sequences, with 13% to 15% found just once. Material for sequencing was blood. Receptors originate from a woman in her late teens or twenties with Graves' hyperthyroidism.

This clonotype was detected many times. This chain joins TRBV15 and TRBJ2-1, with 9 bases aligning to TRBD2. Germline loops: CDR1 LNHNV, CDR2 YYDKDF (reference sequence). There are 18 residues in the CDR3. V lost 0 bases to trimming and J lost 4 bases; unmatched junction nucleotides: 10. The CDR3 DNA follows: TGTGCCACCAGCAGAGATCCCCCGACTAGCGGAGGGTACAATGAGCAGTTCTTC. Amino acids: CATSRDPPTSGGYNEQFF. Variable domain in full (rest from reference TRBV15 and TRBJ2-1): DAMVIQNPRYQVTQFGKPVTLSCSQTLNHNVMYWYQQKSSQAPKLLFHYYDKDFNNEADTPDNFQSRRPNTSFCFLDIRSPGLGDTAMYLCATSRDPPTSGGYNEQFFGPGTRLTVL.

The rearrangement uses TRBV7-2 and TRBJ2-5; 9 bases are shared with TRBD2. This CDR3 contains 19 residues. Germline V gene lookup returns CDR1 SGHTA and CDR2 FQGNSA. V was pared by 1 base and J by 9 bases, with 21 bases of the junction left unmatched. The CDR3 sequence is CASSLGAGAAGGQGESQYF. CDR3 in DNA: TGTGCCAGCAGCTTAGGAGCCGGGGCAGCGGGAGGTCAAGGGGAGTCCCAGTACTTC.

The J gene is TRBJ2-3, the V gene TRBV30; a possible D gene is TRBD2 (6 bases). The CDR3 is 15 amino acids. V was cut by 0 bases and J by 2 bases, with 12 bases left in between. Per the germline V gene, CDR1 is GTSNPN and CDR2 is SVGIG (reference sequence). CDR3 coding DNA: TGTGCCTGGAGTGTACTCGCGGGACCCACAGATACGCAGTATTTT. Its protein product is CAWSVLAGPTDTQYF. Full variable domain (outside the CDR3, taken from reference TRBV30 and TRBJ2-3): SQTIHQWPATLVQPVGSPLSLECTVEGTSNPNLYWYRQAAGRGLQLLFYSVGIGQISSEVPQNLSASRPQDRQFILSSKKLLLSDSGFYLCAWSVLAGPTDTQYFGPGTRLTVL.

This clonotype was observed a few times. A single base separates this from a much larger clone, so it may be a read error. No conserved phenylalanine or tryptophan ends this CDR3, so it is likely a read error. This sequence joins TRBV7-2 and TRBJ2-3, with D tentatively TRBD1 (7 bases). The V and J ends lost 5 bases and 2 bases respectively, with 14 bases between them. The CDR3 is 15 amino acids. CDR1 is SGHTA, CDR2 FQGNSA, per germline. The CDR3 loop is CASSPRGDPTDTQYI. The CDR3 DNA follows: TGTGCCAGCAGCCCCAGGGGGGACCCCACAGATACGCAGTATATT.

This clonotype was seen at least ten times. This chain connects TRBV24-1 to TRBJ2-7; D might be TRBD1 (5 bases). Per the germline V gene, CDR1 is KGHDR and CDR2 is SFDVKD. Trimming shortened V by 6 bases and J by 2 bases, and 13 bases separated the two germline ends. The CDR3 extends over 14 amino acids. The CDR3 bases are TGTGCCACCAGTAGAACAGGCAGAGCCTACGAGCAGTACTTC. Translation gives CATSRTGRAYEQYF.

This clonotype appeared many times. The CDR3 DNA reads TGCAGCGTCGACCAGGACACTGAAGCTTTCTTT. Encoded protein: CSVDQDTEAFF. The chain carries TRBV29-1 and TRBJ1-1, with unresolved D. The germline CDR1 and CDR2 sequences are SQVTM and ANQGSEA. The CDR3 is 11 amino acids. The germline V and J ends were trimmed by 6 bases and 3 bases, with 8 bases remaining between them.

This clonotype was counted many times. The chain is built from TRBV12-5 and TRBJ1-2, with TRBD1 matching 7 bases. CDR3 length: 14 amino acids. From germline, CDR1 is LGHNT and CDR2 FRNRAP. V trimming: 3 bases; J trimming: 5 bases; junction bases outside the gene matches: 6. In DNA, the CDR3 is TGTGCTAGTGGTTTCCCGGGACAGACGTATGGCTACACCTTC. Translating it yields CASGFPGQTYGYTF.

This clonotype has a handful of counts. J is TRBJ2-6 and V is TRBV2; D is undetermined. Germline values: CDR1 SNHLY, CDR2 FYNNEI. Trimming removed 5 bases at V and 0 bases at J, with 14 bases between. The length of the CDR3 is 17 residues. The CDR3 loop reads CASSKRRPTSGANVLTF. CDR3 sequence (DNA): TGTGCCAGCAGTAAACGGAGACCCACCTCTGGGGCCAACGTCCTGACTTTC.

This clonotype turned up a few times. The chain recombines TRBV6-6 with TRBJ2-5, with TRBD2 matching over 10 bases. The V and J ends lost 1 base and 2 bases, in that order; junction bases with no gene match: 1. Germline CDR1 is MNHNY and CDR2 is SVGAGI (reference sequence). The length of the CDR3 is 15 residues. The CDR3 region has the DNA TGTGCCAGCAGTTACTTACTAGCGGGGCAAGAGACCCAGTACTTC. This translates into CASSYLLAGQETQYF.

This clonotype was detected a few times. The chain carries TRBV27 and TRBJ2-7; D is uncertain. Per the germline V gene, CDR1 is MNHEY and CDR2 is SMNVEV (reference sequence). The CDR3 consists of 13 residues. V was trimmed by 6 bases and J by 6 bases, leaving 15 bases between them. CDR3 sequence reads: CASSRYTGREQYF. The CDR3 DNA is TGTGCCAGCAGCCGCTACACGGGTCGCGAGCAGTACTTC.

In this sample, this clonotype turned up many times. This sequence joins TRBV6-2 or TRBV6-3 and TRBJ2-7, with D perhaps being TRBD1 or TRBD2 (5 bases each). CDR3 length: 13 residues. Germline V gene sequence: CDR1 MNHEY, CDR2 SVGEGT. With 0 bases removed from V and 3 bases from J, the gap between germline ends came to 6 bases. The CDR3 nucleotides read TGTGCCAGCAGTTACTCGGGGGACTACGAGCAGTACTTC. Amino acid sequence: CASSYSGDYEQYF.

The chain has TRBV24-1 and TRBJ1-1; D possibly corresponds to TRBD1 (6 bases). The CDR3 totals 11 residues. Germline values: CDR1 KGHDR, CDR2 SFDVKD. Trimming stripped 7 bases from V and 12 bases from J, with 14 bases between. CDR3 residues: CATSPGGRTFF. For the CDR3, the DNA is TGTGCCACCAGCCCCGGGGGCCGGACTTTCTTT.

This clonotype was seen a handful of times. The V and J genes are TRBV28 and TRBJ1-1, with 10 nucleotides matching TRBD1. The CDR3 spans 15 residues. Germline V gene lookup returns CDR1 MDHEN and CDR2 SYDVKM. The junction had 5 bases not matched to a gene; V was cut back by 3 bases and J by 4 bases. This CDR3 is CASSLGQGWGTEAFF. CDR3 nucleotide sequence: TGTGCCAGCAGTTTGGGACAGGGGTGGGGCACTGAAGCTTTCTTT.

The genes are TRBV6-1 and TRBJ2-1; D gene uncertain. Deletions cut 8 bases from V and 8 bases from J, with 10 bases between. The CDR3 has 11 residues. CDR1 is MNHNS, CDR2 SASEGT, per germline. The CDR3: CASSPWDEQFF. The CDR3 region has the DNA TGTGCCAGCTCCCCTTGGGATGAGCAGTTCTTC.

This clonotype was counted ten times or more. This rearrangement joins TRBV29-1 to TRBJ2-3; 9 bases line up with TRBD2. J gave up 3 bases and V 1 base, and 8 bases lay outside the gene matches. Germline-derived CDR1 and CDR2 are SQVTM and ANQGSEA. The CDR3 runs to 16 residues. The CDR3 DNA follows: TGCAGCGTTGAAGGGTCTCCGAGCGGGAGGACAGATACGCAGTATTTT. Translation: CSVEGSPSGRTDTQYF.